The clone carrying this T cell receptor beta chain was counted many times. Its antigen is as yet unknown. The CDR3 consists of 14 residues. J gave up 1 base and V 6 bases, and 3 bases lay outside the gene matches. The record originates from a study of T cell repertoires in cytomegalovirus infection. One entry per CDR3 protein, called by TCRdb with MiXCR from the reads. The table has about 770,000 distinct CDR3 sequences, about 27% seen once; the top ten hold less than 15%. Broader study findings: What dominated the ex vivo response were HLA-C-restricted CMV-specific TCR beta clonotypes.

The TCR was taken from a human donor in good health (CMV status not recorded). Some clones in this sample may be carry-over from other donors' samples. The J gene is TRBJ1-1, the V gene TRBV12-3 or TRBV12-4, with TRBD1 matching over 9 bases. The sample in question was cultured CD8+ T cells from PBMCs, obtained from culture after CMV antigen stimulation. DNA of the CDR3: TGTGCCAGCAGGCTGACAGGGGGGAACACTGAAGCTTTCTTT. Translation gives CASRLTGGNTEAFF.